This T cell receptor beta chain was identified in a study of long-term antiretroviral therapy in people with HIV. Version v3.0 of the immunoSEQ assay was performed at survey level. It was about 40,000-55,000 T-cell genomes per sample that sequencing targeted. Produced via immunoSEQ multiplex PCR; TCRdb's table is partial and in-frame only. The data contain tens of thousands of clones, approximately 85% of them singletons. As for this clone: Its antigen remains unknown.

V was cut by 7 bases and J by 2 bases, with 8 bases left in between. This CDR3 is 12 amino acids long. CDR1 and CDR2 (germline): MGHDK, SYGVNS. Study results and limitations: Repertoires with HIV possessed tighter CDR3 length spans than those of controls. ART adherence, viral resistance and therapy changes went undocumented.

This chain connects TRBV25-1 to TRBJ1-1; D unclear. This specimen was unsorted PBMCs, taken 0.8 years before starting antiretroviral therapy. The receptor was derived from a young man with HIV. The CDR3 is CASKWGNTEAFF. The CDR3 DNA reads TGTGCCAGCAAATGGGGAAACACTGAAGCTTTCTTT.